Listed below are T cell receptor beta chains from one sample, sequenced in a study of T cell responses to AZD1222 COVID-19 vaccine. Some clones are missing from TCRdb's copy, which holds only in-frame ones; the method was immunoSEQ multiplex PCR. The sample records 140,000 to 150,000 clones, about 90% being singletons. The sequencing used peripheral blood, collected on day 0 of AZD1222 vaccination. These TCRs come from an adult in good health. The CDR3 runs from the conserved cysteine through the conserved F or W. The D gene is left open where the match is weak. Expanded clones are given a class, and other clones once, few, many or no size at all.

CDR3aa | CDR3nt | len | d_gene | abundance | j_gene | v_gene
CARNSGQKLHRCYNEQFF | TGTGCCAGGAATTCGGGACAGAAGTTACACCGGTGCTACAATGAGCAGTTCTTC | 18 | TRBD1 | . | TRBJ2-1 | TRBV19
CASSLIGRSSGNTIYF | TGTGCCAGCAGCTTAATCGGCAGAAGCTCTGGAAACACCATATATTTT | 16 | . | . | TRBJ1-3 | TRBV7-6
CASSSTTGGKETQYF | TGTGCCAGCAGTTCCACGACAGGGGGAAAAGAGACCCAGTACTTC | 15 | TRBD1 | . | TRBJ2-5 | TRBV27
CASSPAGTKETQYF | TGTGCCAGCAGTCCAGCGGGGACAAAAGAGACCCAGTACTTC | 14 | . | . | TRBJ2-5 | TRBV27
CASSSFSEGAGGYTF | TGTGCCAGCAGCTCGTTCTCGGAGGGGGCGGGTGGCTACACCTTC | 15 | TRBD1 | . | TRBJ1-2 | TRBV7-2
CASRGSGQGSPWGGNTIYF | TGTGCCAGCAGGGGTTCTGGACAGGGGAGCCCCTGGGGGGGAAACACCATATATTTT | 19 | TRBD1 | . | TRBJ1-3 | TRBV27
CAISESGGYNEQFF | TGTGCCATCAGTGAGTCGGGAGGGTACAATGAGCAGTTCTTC | 14 | TRBD2 | . | TRBJ2-1 | TRBV10-3
CASSFVGGAYEQYF | TGTGCCAGCAGCTTTGTCGGCGGAGCCTACGAGCAGTACTTC | 14 | . | . | TRBJ2-7 | TRBV11-1
CASSLEYEAFF | TGTGCCAGCAGCTTAGAATATGAAGCTTTCTTT | 11 | . | . | TRBJ1-1 | TRBV11-2
CASSLGQYYGYTF | TGTGCCAGCAGTCTCGGACAGTACTATGGCTACACCTTC | 13 | . | . | TRBJ1-2 | TRBV28
CASGLERRGYEQYF | TGTGCCAGCGGCTTGGAACGCAGGGGCTACGAGCAGTACTTC | 14 | . | . | TRBJ2-7 | TRBV7-2
CSVEDSPGNYGYTF | TGCAGCGTTGAAGATTCTCCCGGTAACTATGGCTACACCTTC | 14 | . | . | TRBJ1-2 | TRBV29-1
CASSPPGQGFGYTF | TGTGCCAGCTCGCCCCCGGGACAGGGGTTTGGCTACACCTTC | 14 | TRBD1 | . | TRBJ1-2 | TRBV18
CASSFGTEAFF | TGTGCCAGCAGTTTTGGCACTGAAGCTTTCTTT | 11 | . | . | TRBJ1-1 | TRBV5-5
CASSLQQGDGEKLFF | TGTGCCAGCAGCTTACAACAGGGGGACGGTGAAAAACTGTTTTTT | 15 | TRBD1 | few | TRBJ1-4 | TRBV7-9
CASSQDLLAGAGDTQYF | TGTGCCAGCAGCCAAGACTTACTAGCGGGAGCGGGAGATACGCAGTATTTT | 17 | TRBD2 | few | TRBJ2-3 | TRBV4-2
CASSQTRIAGITDTQYF | TGTGCCAGCAGCCAAACCCGGATAGCGGGAATCACAGATACGCAGTATTTT | 17 | TRBD2 | once | TRBJ2-3 | TRBV3-1/TRBV3-2
CASSPLGNEAFF | TGTGCCAGCAGCCCCCTGGGGAATGAAGCTTTCTTT | 12 | . | . | TRBJ1-1 | TRBV5-5
CASSQRWVANEKLFF | TGTGCCAGCAGCCAAAGATGGGTGGCTAATGAAAAACTGTTTTTT | 15 | . | . | TRBJ1-4 | TRBV3-1/TRBV3-2
CASSLTSGRAFHNEQFF | TGTGCCAGCAGCTTAACTAGCGGGAGGGCCTTTCACAATGAGCAGTTCTTC | 17 | TRBD2 | . | TRBJ2-1 | TRBV7-3
CASSYRGRGIEAFF | TGTGCCAGCAGTTATCGGGGGCGCGGGATTGAAGCTTTCTTT | 14 | . | . | TRBJ1-1 | TRBV27
CSASGGGRGTQYF | TGCAGTGCTAGTGGGGGGGGCCGGGGTACGCAGTATTTT | 13 | . | . | TRBJ2-3 | TRBV20-1
CASSPLTGLYGYTF | TGTGCCAGCAGCCCCCTCACAGGGTTATATGGCTACACCTTC | 14 | . | . | TRBJ1-2 | TRBV3-1/TRBV3-2
CASSLLPGTENNEQFF | TGCGCCAGCAGCTTGCTTCCCGGGACCGAAAACAATGAGCAGTTCTTC | 16 | . | . | TRBJ2-1 | TRBV5-1
CASSIQSGLTDEAFF | TGTGCCAGTAGTATTCAGTCGGGCCTCACCGATGAAGCTTTCTTT | 15 | . | . | TRBJ1-1 | TRBV19
CASSLVGSGAYEQYF | TGTGCCAGCAGCTTAGTAGGTAGCGGGGCCTACGAGCAGTACTTC | 15 | TRBD2 | few | TRBJ2-7 | TRBV7-9
CALSAGSTYEQYF | TGTGCACTTAGCGCAGGGTCCACCTACGAGCAGTACTTC | 13 | . | . | TRBJ2-7 | TRBV10-3
CAIPSGTSGGRSSYEQYF | TGTGCCATCCCCTCCGGGACTAGCGGGGGCCGGAGCTCCTACGAGCAGTACTTC | 18 | TRBD2 | . | TRBJ2-7 | TRBV2
CASSQGSGGDTEAFF | TGTGCCAGCAGCCAAGGGTCAGGGGGGGACACTGAAGCTTTCTTT | 15 | TRBD1 | . | TRBJ1-1 | TRBV4-2
CASSPPFAEAFF | TGTGCCAGTAGTCCCCCTTTCGCTGAAGCTTTCTTT | 12 | . | . | TRBJ1-1 | TRBV19
CASSYRGPHQPQHF | TGTGCCAGCAGTTACCGGGGGCCTCATCAGCCCCAGCATTTT | 14 | . | . | TRBJ1-5 | TRBV27
CASSPAGAGDSYTQYF | TGCGCCAGCAGTCCGGCGGGAGCGGGAGACTCTTATACGCAGTATTTT | 16 | TRBD2 | . | TRBJ2-3 | TRBV4-3
CASSFRQGASPLHF | TGTGCCAGCAGCTTCAGACAGGGAGCCTCACCCCTCCACTTT | 14 | TRBD1 | . | TRBJ1-6 | TRBV7-2
CASSQMDGIMKKLFF | TGCGCCAGCAGCCAAATGGACGGAATAATGAAGAAACTGTTTTTT | 15 | . | . | TRBJ1-4 | TRBV4-3
CASSSNPGLHTDTQYF | TGTGCCAGCAGCTCAAACCCGGGACTCCACACAGATACGCAGTATTTT | 16 | . | . | TRBJ2-3 | TRBV7-3
CASSEYPRQGKETQYF | TGTGCCAGCAGTGAATATCCGAGACAGGGGAAAGAGACCCAGTACTTC | 16 | TRBD1 | . | TRBJ2-5 | TRBV25-1
CASFRALNTEAFF | TGTGCCAGCTTTAGGGCTCTGAACACTGAAGCTTTCTTT | 13 | . | . | TRBJ1-1 | TRBV6-6
CATETSGRFQAQYF | TGTGCCACGGAAACTAGCGGGAGGTTTCAAGCGCAGTATTTT | 14 | TRBD2 | . | TRBJ2-3 | TRBV28
CASTLGGEQFF | TGTGCCAGCACCCTAGGTGGTGAGCAGTTCTTC | 11 | . | . | TRBJ2-1 | TRBV28
CASSQETSASWADTQYF | TGCGCCAGCAGCCAAGAAACGTCGGCCTCTTGGGCAGATACGCAGTATTTT | 17 | . | . | TRBJ2-3 | TRBV4-3
CASSRGTGEGPSYEQYF | TGTGCCAGCTCACGCGGGACAGGGGAAGGTCCTTCCTACGAGCAGTACTTC | 17 | TRBD1 | few | TRBJ2-7 | TRBV18
CASSARGMSSYNEQFF | TGTGCCAGCAGCGCCAGAGGAATGAGCTCCTACAATGAGCAGTTCTTC | 16 | . | once | TRBJ2-1 | TRBV11-3
CASSQNTGTEQYF | TGCGCCAGCAGCCAAAACACAGGGACCGAGCAGTACTTC | 13 | . | . | TRBJ2-7 | TRBV5-1
CASSPGGNLYGYTF | TGTGCCAGCAGCCCCGGCGGGAACCTCTATGGCTACACCTTC | 14 | . | . | TRBJ1-2 | TRBV7-3